Listed here are 28 T cell receptor beta chains from one sample, sequenced in a study of OX40 agonist ivuxolimab in advanced cancers. Measured with immunoSEQ multiplex PCR; TCRdb has only the in-frame clones, and not every one. The sample shows about 64,000 clones, around 88% of them seen only once. Sequencing used CD4+ or CD8+ T cells sorted from blood, obtained in a trial of the OX40 agonist ivuxolimab. The origin of the receptors is an adult with an advanced solid tumor such as melanoma, head and neck, liver or kidney cancer.

The chain has TRBV5-1 and TRBJ2-5, with a possible D match to TRBD2 (7 bases). Germline V lookup: CDR1 SGHRS, CDR2 YFSETQ. The CDR3 spans 13 residues. Trimming shortened V by 5 bases and J by 7 bases, and 15 bases separated the two germline ends. The CDR3 reads CASRGGSQGTQYF. CDR3 in DNA: TGCGCCAGCAGGGGGGGGTCACAGGGGACCCAGTACTTC. The variable domain in full, with the rest retrieved from reference TRBV5-1 and TRBJ2-5, is KAGVTQTPRYLIKTRGQQVTLSCSPISGHRSVSWYQQTPGQGLQFLFEYFSETQRNKGNFPGRFSGRQFSNSRSEMNVSTLELGDSALYLCASRGGSQGTQYFGPGTRLLVL.

The chain is built from TRBV27 and TRBJ2-3, with TRBD1 identical over 7 bases. This CDR3 has 16 residues. Germline V gene data show CDR1 as MNHEY and CDR2 as SMNVEV (reference sequence). Trimming took 6 bases from V and 4 from J; bases not matched to a gene: 13. CDR3 sequence: CASSLRSTGWSDTQYF. CDR3 coding DNA: TGTGCCAGCAGCTTAAGATCGACAGGGTGGTCAGATACGCAGTATTTT.

This clone occurred once. This chain uses TRBV7-2 with TRBJ2-1, with D maybe TRBD1 (6 bases). CDR1 and CDR2 from the germline V gene are SGHTA and FQGNSA. V was pared by 1 base and J by 9 bases, with 13 bases between. The CDR3 sequence is 14 residues long. CDR3 region: CASSLDFSRGEQFF. Written as DNA, the CDR3 is TGTGCCAGCAGCTTAGATTTTAGCAGGGGTGAGCAGTTCTTC. The complete variable domain, with remaining parts taken from reference TRBV7-2 and TRBJ2-1, reads GAGVSQSPSNKVTEKGKDVELRCDPISGHTALYWYRQSLGQGLEFLIYFQGNSAPDKSGLPSDRFSAERTGGSVSTLTIQRTQQEDSAVYLCASSLDFSRGEQFFGPGTRLTVL.

The genes are TRBV2 and TRBJ1-5; 7 bases agree with TRBD1. Germline CDR1 SNHLY, CDR2 FYNNEI. The CDR3 is 11 residues long. V lost 6 bases to trimming and J lost 10 bases; unmatched junction nucleotides: 3. The CDR3 here is CASRRTGPQHF. The CDR3 DNA reads TGTGCCAGCAGACGGACAGGTCCCCAGCATTTT.

This clone was counted a single time. This chain connects TRBV11-2 to TRBJ1-1; D unclear. The V and J ends lost 3 bases and 1 base respectively, with 12 bases between them. Germline values: CDR1 SGHAT, CDR2 FQNNGV. The CDR3 length is 15 residues. This CDR3 reads CASSFTIQQNTEAFF. DNA for the CDR3: TGTGCCAGCAGCTTCACGATACAGCAGAACACTGAAGCTTTCTTT.

The chain combines TRBV5-1 with TRBJ1-2; 8 nucleotides match TRBD1. Trimming removed 0 bases from V and 5 bases from J; junction bases left unmatched: 6. From germline, CDR1 is SGHRS and CDR2 YFSETQ. The CDR3 sequence is 15 residues long. Written as DNA, the CDR3 is TGCGCCAGCAGCTTGGGTCAGGGGGCGGAATATGGCTACACCTTC. Translated, it gives CASSLGQGAEYGYTF.

This chain's CDR3 is CASSLRTGVTEAFF. The CDR3 DNA sequence: TGTGCCAGCAGTTTACGGACAGGGGTCACTGAAGCTTTCTTT. The chain links TRBV27 to TRBJ1-1; 9 positions agree with TRBD1. The CDR3 totals 14 residues. Germline-derived CDR1 and CDR2 are MNHEY and SMNVEV (reference sequence). V was clipped by 2 bases and J by 4 bases; unmatched bases: 2.

V is TRBV2 and J is TRBJ2-1; weak D call: TRBD1 (6 bases). The CDR3 runs 14 residues. V lost 5 bases, J lost 4 bases, and 12 bases lay in between. The germline V gene encodes CDR1 SNHLY and CDR2 FYNNEI. The DNA of the CDR3 is TGTGCCAGCAGTCAGGGTGGACAGTACAATGAGCAGTTCTTC. This gives the protein CASSQGGQYNEQFF.

The rearrangement uses TRBV30 and TRBJ2-5, with 11 positions matching TRBD1. J lost 4 bases, V lost 2 bases, and 9 bases had no gene match. CDR3 length: 16 amino acids. Germline values: CDR1 GTSNPN, CDR2 SVGIG (reference sequence). The CDR3: CAWSPTYGTGGETQYF. The CDR3 bases are TGTGCCTGGAGTCCTACCTATGGGACAGGGGGAGAGACCCAGTACTTC.

V and J are TRBV2 and TRBJ2-3; D is unresolved. In germline, CDR1 is SNHLY, CDR2 FYNNEI. This CDR3 is built from 12 residues. V dropped 8 bases and J dropped 5 bases, with 11 bases sitting between them. As DNA, the CDR3 is TGTGCCAGCGGGCGGACCGTAGATACGCAGTATTTT. Protein product: CASGRTVDTQYF.

For this clone: This same CDR3 is encoded by further DNA sequences in the sample. The V gene is TRBV11-2, the J gene TRBJ1-1; D possibly corresponds to TRBD1 (6 bases). Germline values: CDR1 SGHAT, CDR2 FQNNGV. The CDR3 contains 14 residues. V was pared by 10 bases and J by 9 bases, with 24 bases between. CDR3 bases: TGTGCCACCACTTTTTCCTCCCGAGGGGGAAAAGCTTTCTTT. As protein: CATTFSSRGGKAFF.

This clone appeared once. The chain combines TRBV25-1 with TRBJ2-5, with D perhaps matching TRBD1 or TRBD2 (5 bases each). The CDR3 totals 14 residues. V was shortened by 2 bases and J by 2 bases, with 9 bases between the two germline ends. CDR1 is MGHDK and CDR2 is SYGVNS in the germline V gene. CDR3 in DNA: TGTGCCAGCAGTGAAGGGGGATGGCAAGAGACCCAGTACTTC. This codes for CASSEGGWQETQYF.

Only a few counts were recorded for this clone. The chain has TRBV28 and TRBJ1-1; maybe TRBD1 (5 bases). The germline V gene encodes CDR1 MDHEN and CDR2 SYDVKM. V lost 5 bases and J lost 5, with 12 bases in between. The CDR3 is 13 amino acids. The CDR3 nucleotides read TGTGCCAGCAGTGCCCCGGGGGGGACTGAAGCTTTCTTT. It is translated as CASSAPGGTEAFF.

The chain links TRBV6-1 to TRBJ2-7; no clear D gene. This CDR3 contains 14 residues. V lost 2 bases, J lost 0 bases, and 8 bases lay in between. Looked up from germline, CDR1 is MNHNS and CDR2 is SASEGT. CDR3 in DNA: TGTGCCAGCAGTGAATCGGGCATCTCCTACGAGCAGTACTTC. Its translation: CASSESGISYEQYF.

The V call is TRBV28, the J call TRBJ2-7; the D call may be TRBD1 or TRBD2 (5 bases each). The germline V gene encodes CDR1 MDHEN and CDR2 SYDVKM. V was clipped by 5 bases and J by 5 bases, with 7 bases between them. The CDR3 runs 11 residues. The CDR3: CASSRGHEQYF. The CDR3 DNA is TGTGCCAGCAGTAGGGGACACGAGCAGTACTTC. Full variable domain (rest looked up from reference TRBV28 and TRBJ2-7): DVKVTQSSRYLVKRTGEKVFLECVQDMDHENMFWYRQDPGLGLRLIYFSYDVKMKEKGDIPEGYSVSREKKERFSLILESASTNQTSMYLCASSRGHEQYFGPGTRLTVT.

The gene calls are TRBV11-2 and TRBJ2-1, with D possibly matching TRBD2 (6 bases). Germline values: CDR1 SGHAT, CDR2 FQNNGV. The V end was cut by 3 bases, the J end by 9 bases, with 6 bases between. The length of the CDR3 is 11 residues. CDR3 region: CASSLGGEQFF. Written as DNA, the CDR3 is TGTGCCAGCAGCTTGGGGGGTGAGCAGTTCTTC.

The chain couples TRBV6-6 to TRBJ1-5; D is uncertain. Between the trimmed V and J ends, which lost 6 bases and 5 bases, there was a span of 8 bases. This CDR3 spans 12 amino acids. Looked up from germline, CDR1 is MNHNY and CDR2 is SVGAGI (reference sequence). The CDR3 loop is CASSPIDQPQHF. For the CDR3, the DNA is TGTGCCAGCAGCCCGATAGATCAGCCCCAGCATTTT.

The chain couples TRBV7-9 to TRBJ1-3; D is perhaps TRBD1 (6 bases). V lost 5 bases to trimming and J lost 1 base, with 12 bases between them. This CDR3 region has 15 residues. Germline loops: CDR1 SEHNR, CDR2 FQNEAQ (reference sequence). The CDR3 region has the DNA TGTGCCAGCAGCGCCTCAGGGGTTTCTGGAAACACCATATATTTT. This codes for CASSASGVSGNTIYF.

This clone was counted once. V is TRBV9 and J is TRBJ2-1, with D perhaps matching TRBD2 (7 bases). The V gene lost 4 bases and the J gene lost 0 bases, with 14 bases spanning the gap. Per the germline V gene, CDR1 is SGDLS and CDR2 is YYNGEE. The CDR3 sequence is 16 residues long. The CDR3 is CASSSRGGASYNEQFF. The CDR3 DNA reads TGTGCCAGCAGCTCCCGTGGGGGGGCCTCCTACAATGAGCAGTTCTTC.

This clone was counted a few times. V usage is TRBV12-2 and J usage is TRBJ2-7; whether TRBD1, the table's D call, matches the DNA was not checked. TRBV12-2 is annotated as a pseudogene. CDR3 length: 15 residues. Written as DNA, the CDR3 is TGTGCAAGTCCCGAAACGGACACCCGCTCCTACGAGCAGTACTTC. This sequence encodes CASPETDTRSYEQYF.

The chain employs TRBV4-1 and TRBJ2-1; the match to TRBD2 covers 8 bases. The CDR3 length is 15 residues. V shed 0 bases, J shed 9 bases, and the junction held 7 bases outside the gene matches. Looked up from germline, CDR1 is MGHRA and CDR2 is YSYEKL. The CDR3 reads CASSQDPAGVAEQFF. The CDR3 DNA reads as TGCGCCAGCAGCCAAGACCCAGCGGGAGTTGCTGAGCAGTTCTTC.

Only a few counts were recorded for this clone. The chain is built from TRBV7-9 and TRBJ1-4; TRBD1 is a possible D gene (5 bases). In germline, CDR1 is SEHNR, CDR2 FQNEAQ (reference sequence). The CDR3 covers 15 residues. Deletions cut 5 bases from V and 7 bases from J, with 17 bases between. The CDR3 protein is CASSLRPWGGEKLFF. The CDR3 DNA follows: TGTGCCAGCAGCCTCCGGCCTTGGGGGGGTGAAAAACTGTTTTTT.

This clone was counted once. This rearrangement joins TRBV11-2 to TRBJ1-4; D remains unclear. V gave up 3 bases and J gave up 7 bases, with 9 bases separating them. The germline V gene has CDR1 SGHAT and CDR2 FQNNGV. The CDR3 consists of 13 residues. The CDR3 region is CASSLRVGEKLFF. The DNA of the CDR3 is TGTGCCAGCAGCTTGAGGGTCGGTGAAAAACTGTTTTTT. Using reference TRBV11-2 and TRBJ1-4 for the parts outside the CDR3, the full variable domain is EAGVAQSPRYKIIEKRQSVAFWCNPISGHATLYWYQQILGQGPKLLIQFQNNGVVDDSQLPKDRFSAERLKGVDSTLKIQPAKLEDSAVYLCASSLRVGEKLFFGSGTQLSVL.

The CDR3 protein is CASSMERNYGYTF. CDR3 coding DNA: TGTGCCAGTAGTATGGAAAGGAACTATGGCTACACCTTC. The gene calls are TRBV19 and TRBJ1-2; D uncertain. Per germline, CDR1 LNHDA and CDR2 SQIVND (reference sequence). Trimming pared 3 bases from V and 2 bases from J, leaving 7 bases between. The CDR3 is 13 amino acids.

This sequence joins TRBV5-1 and TRBJ2-1; 11 nucleotides agree with TRBD2. This CDR3 contains 14 residues. J gave up 6 bases and V 5 bases, and 4 bases lay outside the gene matches. CDR1 and CDR2 from the germline V gene are SGHRS and YFSETQ. The DNA of the CDR3 is TGCGCCAGCAGACTAGCGGGAGTCATCAATGAGCAGTTCTTC. This gives the protein CASRLAGVINEQFF.

This chain joins TRBV6-5 and TRBJ2-1, with D possibly matching TRBD2 (5 bases). Trimming pared 5 bases from V and 6 bases from J, leaving 17 bases between. Germline loops: CDR1 MNHEY, CDR2 SVGAGI. The CDR3 is 15 amino acids. CDR3 amino acids: CASSTNQRGPNEQFF. For the CDR3, the DNA is TGTGCCAGCAGTACCAACCAACGGGGTCCCAATGAGCAGTTCTTC.

The V call is TRBV28, the J call TRBJ1-2; D call uncertain. CDR1 MDHEN and CDR2 SYDVKM come from the germline V gene. Deletions cut 7 bases from V and 4 bases from J, with 10 bases between. The CDR3 extends over 12 amino acids. The CDR3 nucleotides are TGTGCCAGCACCGCGGGTTCCTATGGCTACACCTTC. This codes for CASTAGSYGYTF.

This chain links TRBV9 with TRBJ2-1; D might be TRBD1 or TRBD2, each matching 7 bases. The CDR3 has 15 amino acids. Trimming pared 0 bases from V and 8 bases from J, leaving 15 bases between. CDR1 and CDR2 (germline): SGDLS, YYNGEE. The CDR3 region has the DNA TGTGCCAGCAGCGTAGGTCCCAGGGGGGGTGATGAGCAGTTCTTC. It specifies CASSVGPRGGDEQFF.